These 8 T cell receptor beta chains originate from one sample sequenced in a study of radiotherapy plus CTLA-4 blockade in lung cancer. Sequencing was performed with immunoSEQ multiplex PCR; in TCRdb, only in-frame clones are kept and a portion is missing. The sample has tens of thousands of clones, 73% seen once. Material: peripheral blood, obtained from a patient treated with radiotherapy plus ipilimumab. The receptors here all came from a human donor with non-small cell lung cancer who had a complete response to radiotherapy plus ipilimumab.

The chain has TRBV7-6 and TRBJ2-7, with TRBD1 matching 11 bases. V dropped 4 bases and J dropped 8; count of bases not matched to a gene: 10. Germline V gene lookup returns CDR1 SGHVS and CDR2 FNYEAQ. This CDR3 comprises 15 residues. CDR3 sequence reads: CASSSGQGASTKQYF. In DNA, the CDR3 is TGTGCCAGCAGCTCCGGACAGGGGGCCTCTACGAAGCAGTACTTC.

The rearrangement joins TRBV5-5 to TRBJ2-3, with 11 positions matching TRBD2. After removal of 0 bases from V and 6 bases from J, the junction contained 9 bases not matched to a gene. This CDR3 is 17 amino acids long. Germline values: CDR1 SGHKS, CDR2 YYEKEE (reference sequence). For the CDR3, the DNA is TGTGCCAGCAGCTTGGTTTTGATAGCGGGGGGGGTGGATACGCAGTATTTT. As protein: CASSLVLIAGGVDTQYF. The full variable domain, its missing parts supplied by reference TRBV5-5 and TRBJ2-3, is DAGVTQSPTHLIKTRGQQVTLRCSPISGHKSVSWYQQVLGQGPQFIFQYYEKEERGRGNFPDRFSARQFPNYSSELNVNALLLGDSALYLCASSLVLIAGGVDTQYFGPGTRLTVL.

The J gene is TRBJ2-7, the V gene TRBV6-5; D unresolved. The germline V and J ends were trimmed by 6 bases and 0 bases, with 12 bases remaining between them. Germline assignment: CDR1 MNHEY and CDR2 SVGAGI. This CDR3 spans 14 amino acids. The chain's CDR3 is CASSQSSTSYEQYF. The CDR3 DNA reads as TGTGCCAGCAGCCAGTCTTCCACCTCCTACGAGCAGTACTTC.

In this sample, this clone turned up once. The chain employs TRBV27 and TRBJ2-1; a weak D match, TRBD2 (5 bases). The germline V gene encodes CDR1 MNHEY and CDR2 SMNVEV (reference sequence). V was shortened by 5 bases and J by 0 bases, with 20 bases between the two germline ends. The CDR3 sequence is 18 residues long. CDR3 sequence (DNA): TGTGCCAGCAGTAAGGGTAGTATGGGAGAGAGCTCCTACAATGAGCAGTTCTTC. It is translated as CASSKGSMGESSYNEQFF.

V is TRBV6-1 and J is TRBJ2-2; 7 bases are a match to TRBD1. Germline CDR1 is MNHNS and CDR2 is SASEGT. The CDR3 extends over 13 amino acids. The V and J ends lost 3 bases and 5 bases, in that order; junction bases with no gene match: 0. The CDR3 DNA follows: TGTGCCAGCAGTGACAGGGGGACCGGGGAGCTGTTTTTT. Protein: CASSDRGTGELFF.

The rearrangement joins TRBV18 to TRBJ2-3; D ambiguous. Germline lookup yields CDR1 KGHSH and CDR2 LQKENI. Trimming pared 6 bases from V and 3 bases from J, leaving 4 bases between. This CDR3 region has 11 residues. The CDR3 bases are TGTGCCAGCTCCCGGACAGATACGCAGTATTTT. Residues: CASSRTDTQYF.

The rearrangement uses TRBV15 and TRBJ1-1; 7 bases are a match to TRBD1. This CDR3 is 15 amino acids long. Germline CDR1 is LNHNV and CDR2 is YYDKDF (reference sequence). V gave up 1 base and J gave up 4 bases; unmatched junction bases: 6. As DNA, the CDR3 is TGTGCCACCAGCAGAGGACAGGGCAGAGTCACTGAAGCTTTCTTT. This sequence encodes CATSRGQGRVTEAFF.

The J gene is TRBJ2-1, the V gene TRBV7-2; TRBD2 aligns across 8 bases. The CDR3 runs to 16 residues. Germline V lookup: CDR1 SGHTA, CDR2 FQGNSA. V was clipped by 0 bases and J by 7 bases; unmatched bases: 8. The CDR3 is CASSLAARGGRNEQFF. CDR3 DNA: TGTGCCAGCAGCTTAGCGGCACGGGGGGGTAGGAATGAGCAGTTCTTC.